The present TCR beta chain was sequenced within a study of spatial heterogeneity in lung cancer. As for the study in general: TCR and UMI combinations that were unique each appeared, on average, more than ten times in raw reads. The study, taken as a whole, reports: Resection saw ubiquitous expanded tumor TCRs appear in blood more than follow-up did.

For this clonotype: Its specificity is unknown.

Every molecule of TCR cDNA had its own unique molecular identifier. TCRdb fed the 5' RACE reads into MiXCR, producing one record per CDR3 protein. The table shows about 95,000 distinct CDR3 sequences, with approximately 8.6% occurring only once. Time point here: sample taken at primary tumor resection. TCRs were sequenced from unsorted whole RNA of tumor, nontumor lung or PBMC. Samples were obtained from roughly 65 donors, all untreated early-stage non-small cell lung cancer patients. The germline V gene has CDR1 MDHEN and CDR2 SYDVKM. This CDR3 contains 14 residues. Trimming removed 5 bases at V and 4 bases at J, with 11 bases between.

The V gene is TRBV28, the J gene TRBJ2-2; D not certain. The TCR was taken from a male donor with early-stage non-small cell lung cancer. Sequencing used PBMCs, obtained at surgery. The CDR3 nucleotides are TGTGCCAGCAGTGGCGGCTGGGTCACCGGGGAGCTGTTTTTT. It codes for CASSGGWVTGELFF. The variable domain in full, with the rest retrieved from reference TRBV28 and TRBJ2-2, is DVKVTQSSRYLVKRTGEKVFLECVQDMDHENMFWYRQDPGLGLRLIYFSYDVKMKEKGDIPEGYSVSREKKERFSLILESASTNQTSMYLCASSGGWVTGELFFGEGSRLTVL.